The TCR beta chain described here comes from a study of OX40 agonist ivuxolimab in advanced cancers. Background on the study: The dose of intravenous ivuxolimab that patients received every 2 weeks ranged from 0.01 to 10 mg/kg. Enrolled patients in dose escalation had cancers that were hepatocellular carcinoma, melanoma, renal cell or head and neck cancer.

This CDR3 has 13 amino acids. J gave up 4 bases and V 4 bases, and 1 base lay outside the gene matches. CDR1 is SGHTS, CDR2 YDEGEE, per germline. The data were produced by immunoSEQ multiplex PCR, yet TCRdb's version contains in-frame clones alone and is incomplete. Of over 80,000 clones in the sample, roughly 80% are singletons; the top ten hold more than 0.75%. Overall study results and limits: Mean expanded clone counts were higher in CD8+ than CD4+ T cells. At 0.1 to 3.0 mg/kg and by week 6, CD4+ and CD8+ T cells in the blood had expanded clonally.

In regard to this clone: The antigen remains unidentified. The same CDR3 is also encoded by other DNA sequences in this sample.

The clonotype originates from an adult with an advanced solid tumor such as melanoma, head and neck, liver or kidney cancer. The chain employs TRBV5-8 and TRBJ2-7, with TRBD1 matching 11 bases. The input for sequencing was CD4+ or CD8+ T cells sorted from blood, taken in a trial of the OX40 agonist ivuxolimab. This CDR3 reads CASSRDRGYEQYF. In nucleotides, the CDR3 is TGTGCCAGCAGCAGGGACAGGGGGTACGAGCAGTACTTC.